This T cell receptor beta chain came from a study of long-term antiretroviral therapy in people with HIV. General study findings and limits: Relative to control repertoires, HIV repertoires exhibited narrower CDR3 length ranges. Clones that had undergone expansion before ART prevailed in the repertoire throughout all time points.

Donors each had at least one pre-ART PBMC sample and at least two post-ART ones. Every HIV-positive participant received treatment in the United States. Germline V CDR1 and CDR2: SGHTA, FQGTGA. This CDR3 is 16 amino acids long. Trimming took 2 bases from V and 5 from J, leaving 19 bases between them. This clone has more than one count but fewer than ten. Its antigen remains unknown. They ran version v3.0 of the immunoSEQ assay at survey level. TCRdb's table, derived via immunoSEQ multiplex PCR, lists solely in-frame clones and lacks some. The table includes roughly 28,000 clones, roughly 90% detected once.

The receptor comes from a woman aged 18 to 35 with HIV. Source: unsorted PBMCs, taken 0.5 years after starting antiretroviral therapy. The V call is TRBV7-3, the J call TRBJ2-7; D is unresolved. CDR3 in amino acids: CASSLGPQTREDEQYF. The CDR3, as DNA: TGTGCCAGCAGCTTAGGTCCCCAGACTCGAGAAGACGAGCAGTACTTC.